This T cell receptor beta chain originates from a study of blood T cell repertoires in COVID-19. Profiled with immunoSEQ multiplex PCR; TCRdb holds only in-frame clones, not every one. Of about 270,000 clones listed, around 87% are singletons. CDR3 size: 15 residues. The J segment lost 4 bases and the V segment lost 6 bases, leaving 10 bases of the junction unmatched. CDR1 and CDR2 from the germline V gene are MDHEN and SYDVKM. The sample was PBMCs or T cells enriched from blood (not recorded which). The rearrangement links TRBV28 to TRBJ1-2; 8 bases align to TRBD1. The receptor's source is a woman aged 18-30 years who had recovered from COVID-19. As DNA, the CDR3 is TGTGCCAGCAGCCTCGACAGGGGAAGAAGCTATGGCTACACCTTC. It specifies CASSLDRGRSYGYTF.